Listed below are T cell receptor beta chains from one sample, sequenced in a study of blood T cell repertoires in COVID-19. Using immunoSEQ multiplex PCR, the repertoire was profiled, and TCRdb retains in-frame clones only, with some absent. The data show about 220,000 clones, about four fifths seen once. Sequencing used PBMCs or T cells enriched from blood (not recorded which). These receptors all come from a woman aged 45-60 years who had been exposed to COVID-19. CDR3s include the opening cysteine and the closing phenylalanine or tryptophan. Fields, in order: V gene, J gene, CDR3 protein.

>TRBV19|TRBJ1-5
CASQDRGQPQHF
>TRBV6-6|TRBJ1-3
CASSYYGKTSGNTIYF
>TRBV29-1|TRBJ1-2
CSVIGGANGYTF
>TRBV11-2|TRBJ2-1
CASSDHPTRGLYNEQFF
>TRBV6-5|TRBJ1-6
CASSYSADSPLHF
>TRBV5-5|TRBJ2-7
CASSLGTGEREQYF
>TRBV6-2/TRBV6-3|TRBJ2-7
CASSFESSYEQYF
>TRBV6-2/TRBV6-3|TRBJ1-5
CASSPRTVVGNQPQHF
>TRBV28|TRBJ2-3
CASSLVRGGTDTQYF
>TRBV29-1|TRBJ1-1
CSVVSGRPGTEAFF
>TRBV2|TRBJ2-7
CANPLASGGFYEQYF
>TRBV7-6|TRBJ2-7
CASSLTGAGYEQYF
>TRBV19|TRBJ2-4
CASSRLAKNIQYF
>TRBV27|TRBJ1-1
CASSLDRGSKRAFF
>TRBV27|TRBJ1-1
CASRQNMNTEAFF
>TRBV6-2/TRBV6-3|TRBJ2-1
CASSQDSYLREQFF
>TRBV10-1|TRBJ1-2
CASSERDFYGYTF
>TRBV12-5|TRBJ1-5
CASALSGSIGNQPQHF
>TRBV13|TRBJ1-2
CASSWTGGDGYTF
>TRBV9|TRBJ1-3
CASSRSGNTIYF
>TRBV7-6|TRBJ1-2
CASSLQQGSGGYTF
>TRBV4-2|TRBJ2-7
CASSQDTRFLGEQYF
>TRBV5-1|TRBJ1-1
CASTQGSEAFF
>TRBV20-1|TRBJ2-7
CSASERGITYEQYF
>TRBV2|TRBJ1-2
CASHAASDSAYGYTF
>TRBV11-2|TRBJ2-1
CASSATGVNEQFF
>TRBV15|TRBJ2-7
CATSRDPGQAYEQYF
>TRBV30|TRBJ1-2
CAWPFRVHYGYTF
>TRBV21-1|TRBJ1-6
CASSPPGRGGSPLHF